This T cell receptor (beta chain) was captured in a study of cytomegalovirus exposure and HLA in healthy donors (dated by TCRdb to the late 2010s). At the level of the whole study: According to a later analysis, the 120 or so validation repertoires were produced on the same platform as the 600 to 850 repertoires of the first cohort. The study aimed to test whether signatures of past pathogen exposure could be identified by cataloging public T cell receptors. Along with the roughly 700-subject first cohort, a separate validation cohort of over 90 different subjects was used. To predict cytomegalovirus infection status, the study combined high-throughput TCR immunosequencing, statistical association of individual TCRs with disease status, and machine learning.

The germline V gene supplies CDR1 LGHNA and CDR2 YNFKEQ. Reading from cysteine to phenylalanine, the CDR3 counts 15 amino acids. Only the CDR3 part of the read is kept: 45 bases, read in frame from the first base. Trimming accounts for 0 bases at V and 0 bases at J, while the number of junction bases matched to no gene is 2. In regard to this clone: Its antigen target is currently unknown. It has no much larger one-base neighbor in the sample; base qualities were not kept.

The donors belonged to the validation cohort of approximately 130 subjects, which was separate from the roughly 700-subject first cohort. General conclusions and limits of the study: The authors suggested that the approach could potentially be generalized to other disease states and immunological phenotypes. In vitro tests confirmed that a few of the cytomegalovirus-associated TCR beta chains recognize cytomegalovirus antigens. A later analysis lacked HLA typing for the validation cohort, so it scored co-occurrence in that cohort across all 110 or so repertoires. The classifier was reported to diagnose cytomegalovirus status with high specificity and sensitivity in both the original and validation cohorts. Most TCR sequences were seen in very few donors, while some public TCRs were found in many individuals. In the study, around 160 TCR beta chains were listed as associated with cytomegalovirus. A later analysis found that TCRs clustered in the first cohort also tended to co-occur in the 120 validation repertoires, with 90% to 95% of cluster scores above 0.

Libraries were prepared through the immunoSEQ multiplex PCR assay. Regarding the original processing steps: To diagnose cytomegalovirus status from the catalog of TCR beta chain sequences, a statistical classification framework was built. TCRdb retrieved this table from immuneACCESS and kept in-frame rearrangements only. Not all clones are present; in checked studies, unresolved V genes account for under half, and no reason is known for the remainder. Clone size and the V and J calls come from that table; the DNA yielded D and trimming. The sample includes 150,000 or so clones, with approximately 86% observed a single time. About 22% of the sample is in the top ten clones.

The chain couples TRBV4-2 to TRBJ2-7, with 7 middle bases fitting TRBD1. The specimen sequenced was PBMCs. The source is a man younger than 30 in good health and CMV-seropositive. Here the CDR3 is given as CASSQEGTVSYEQYF. The DNA sequence is as follows: TGTGCCAGCAGCCAAGAGGGGACAGTCTCCTACGAGCAGTACTTC.